This T cell receptor (beta chain) originates from a study of spatial heterogeneity in lung cancer. Study information: Raw reads contained each unique TCR and UMI combination more than ten times on average.

TCRdb re-called the 5' RACE reads through MiXCR, storing one row per CDR3 protein. The sample consists of 25,000 or so distinct CDR3 sequences, about 3.5% of them appearing once. This clonotype was detected ten times or more. Described time point: sample taken at primary tumor resection. The donors, around 71 patients with untreated early-stage non-small cell lung cancer, provided the samples. In each case, whole RNA from tumor, nontumor lung or frozen PBMC was sequenced unsorted. The receptor comes from a female donor with early-stage non-small cell lung cancer. The sequencing here drew on PBMCs, taken at surgery.

For the CDR3, the DNA is TGCAGTGCTGAGAATCGGTTCCAAGAGACCCAGTACTTC. Protein product: CSAENRFQETQYF. The chain recombines TRBV20-1 with TRBJ2-5; D is ambiguous. The CDR3 contains 13 residues. V lost 5 bases and J lost 1, with 11 bases in between. The germline gives CDR1 DFQATT, CDR2 SNEGSKA (reference sequence).